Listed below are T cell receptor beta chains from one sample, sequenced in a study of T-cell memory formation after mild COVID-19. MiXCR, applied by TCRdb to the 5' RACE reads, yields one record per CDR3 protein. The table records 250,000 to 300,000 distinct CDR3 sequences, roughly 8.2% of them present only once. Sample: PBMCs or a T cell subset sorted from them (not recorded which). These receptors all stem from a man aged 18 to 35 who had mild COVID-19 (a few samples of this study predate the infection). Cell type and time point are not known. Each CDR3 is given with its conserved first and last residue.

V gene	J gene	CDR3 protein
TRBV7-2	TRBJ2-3	CASSDTGPLTKSTDTQYF
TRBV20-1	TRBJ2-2	CSARDPRNTGELFF
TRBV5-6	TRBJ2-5	CASSSGPTDETQYF
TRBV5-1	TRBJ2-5	CASSPGPYQEETQYF
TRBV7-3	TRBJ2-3	CASSLIGTGLDTQYF
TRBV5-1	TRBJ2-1	CASSLFFGGYNEQFF
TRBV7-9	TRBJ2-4	CASSLIQGVAQYF
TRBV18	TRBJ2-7	CASSSGLYEQYF
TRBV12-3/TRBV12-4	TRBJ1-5	CASSRTTKSPQHF
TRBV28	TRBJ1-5	CASSGGQGGDQPQHF
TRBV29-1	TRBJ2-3	CSGAGVDTQYF
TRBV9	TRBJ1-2	CASSGMYGYTF
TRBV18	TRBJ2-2	CASSPIGQGRAGELFF
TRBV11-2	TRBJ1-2	CASSLARRGHGYTF
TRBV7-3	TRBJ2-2	CASSLYGPSTGELFF
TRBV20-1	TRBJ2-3	CSARDAGRTQYF
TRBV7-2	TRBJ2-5	CASSSDGIQKTQYF
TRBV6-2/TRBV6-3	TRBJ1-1	CASSWRAGNTEAFF
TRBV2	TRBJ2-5	CASSGSLGTQYF
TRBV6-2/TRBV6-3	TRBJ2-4	CASTQGGALINIQYF
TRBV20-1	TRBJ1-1	CSARVPGHWNTEAFF
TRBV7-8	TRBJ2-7	CASSSRVGFYEQYF
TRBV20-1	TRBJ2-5	CSARDPLVTQYF
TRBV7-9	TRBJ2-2	CASILRLNTGELFF
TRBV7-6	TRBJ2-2	CASSKPGQRNTGELFF
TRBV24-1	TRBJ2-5	CATSDAGSETQYF
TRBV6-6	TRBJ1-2	CAATGREADPNYGYTF
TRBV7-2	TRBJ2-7	CASSYPRTGLYEQYF
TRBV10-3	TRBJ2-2	CAISGDTNTGELFF
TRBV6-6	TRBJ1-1	CASSYSVDGGIGAFF
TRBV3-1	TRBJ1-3	CASSHRGSEKTIYF
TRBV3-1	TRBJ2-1	CASSLPGGGAGEQFF
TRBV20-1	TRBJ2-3	CSASGGGPLDTQYF
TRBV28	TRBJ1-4	CASTPGTGWEKLFF
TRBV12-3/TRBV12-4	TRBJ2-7	CASSLGGAAWQYF
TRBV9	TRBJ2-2	CASSDRATNTGELFF
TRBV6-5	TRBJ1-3	CASSPGTGVVGNTIYF
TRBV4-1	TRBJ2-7	CASSQGDRTYEQYF
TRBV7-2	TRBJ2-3	CASSGGLITDTQYF
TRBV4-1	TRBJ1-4	CASSQASGLVEKLFF
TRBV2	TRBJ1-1	CASILLNTEAFF
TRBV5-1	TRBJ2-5	CASSSGTSQETQYF